This TCR beta chain was sequenced in a study of blood T cell repertoires in COVID-19. Overall study context: From the United States, Italy and Spain came samples of acute and convalescent COVID-19.

The CDR3 runs to 11 residues. The germline gives CDR1 SQVTM, CDR2 ANQGSEA. Trimming removed 4 bases from V and 3 bases from J, with 3 bases in between. Participants were aged about 18 to 90 years, lived in about 26 US areas, and enrolled virtually. Researchers sorted participants into cohorts using their self-reported clinical history. Assay: immunoSEQ multiplex PCR; the TCRdb copy retains only in-frame clones and omits some. Of about 150,000 clones listed, approximately 88% are singletons. Sequenced: PBMCs or T cells enriched from blood (not recorded which). The TCR sequence derives from a woman younger than 45 with acute COVID-19. The V gene is TRBV29-1, the J gene TRBJ2-2; D gene unclear. CDR3 loop: CSVADTGELFF. DNA for the CDR3: TGCAGCGTTGCAGACACCGGGGAGCTGTTTTTT.